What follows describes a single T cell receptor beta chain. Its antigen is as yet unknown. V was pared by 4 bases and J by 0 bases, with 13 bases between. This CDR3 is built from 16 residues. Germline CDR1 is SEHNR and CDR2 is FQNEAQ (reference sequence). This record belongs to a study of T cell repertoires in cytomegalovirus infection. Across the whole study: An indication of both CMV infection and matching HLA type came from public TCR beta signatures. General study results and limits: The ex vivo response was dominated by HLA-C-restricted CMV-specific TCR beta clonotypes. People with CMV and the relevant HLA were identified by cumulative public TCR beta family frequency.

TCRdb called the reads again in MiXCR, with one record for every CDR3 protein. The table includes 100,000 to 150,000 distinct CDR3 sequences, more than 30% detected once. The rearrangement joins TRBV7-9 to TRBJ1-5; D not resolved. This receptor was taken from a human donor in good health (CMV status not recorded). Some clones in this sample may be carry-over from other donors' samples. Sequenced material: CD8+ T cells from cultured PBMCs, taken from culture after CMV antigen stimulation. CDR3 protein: CASSSTQDYSNQPQHF. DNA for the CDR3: TGTGCCAGCAGCTCTACCCAGGATTATAGCAATCAGCCCCAGCATTTT.